This entry lists 22 T cell receptor beta chains sequenced from one sample in a study of regulatory T cells in long-lasting Graves disease. The TCR beta library used iRepertoire HTBI primers with Arm-PCR amplification of CDR3. TCRdb re-called the multiplex PCR reads with MiXCR, one entry per CDR3 protein. The sample contains 240,000 or so distinct CDR3 sequences, around 20% of which appear only once. Time point meaning: newly diagnosed GD, antithyroid drugs for less than 3 months. After RNA was extracted from PBMCs, the TCR library was made from it. Sequencing used peripheral blood mononuclear cells (PBMCs), obtained at new diagnosis, from a patient treated with antithyroid drugs. The receptors come from a female donor with Graves disease.

This clonotype came up many times. The rearrangement uses TRBV5-6 and TRBJ2-3; D might be TRBD2 (7 bases). The CDR3 loop spans 16 amino acids. Trimming left V 2 bases short and J 0 bases short, with 13 bases between. CDR1 and CDR2 (germline): SGHDT, YYEEEE. This chain's CDR3 is CASSFKGGGSTDTQYF. Written as DNA, the CDR3 is TGTGCCAGCAGCTTTAAAGGGGGGGGGAGCACAGATACGCAGTATTTT.

This clonotype was seen at least ten times. This chain connects TRBV12-3 or TRBV12-4 to TRBJ2-3; 8 bases map to TRBD2. This CDR3 has 19 amino acids. V lost 5 bases and J lost 2; bases outside the gene matches: 18. The DNA of the CDR3 is TGTGCCAGCAGTGTATCCCCGGCCGGGACTAGTTTCATCACAGATACGCAGTATTTT. Its protein product is CASSVSPAGTSFITDTQYF.

The sample holds many counts of this clonotype. The CDR3 region has the DNA TGCAGTGCTAGAGATAACCGGGACAGGAGTACAATGGAGCAGTTCTTC. Its protein product is CSARDNRDRSTMEQFF. The chain links TRBV20-1 to TRBJ2-1; 8 bases agree with TRBD1. Germline assignment: CDR1 DFQATT and CDR2 SNEGSKA (reference sequence). The V segment lost 0 bases and the J segment 10 bases; nucleotides outside the gene matches: 14. This CDR3 has 16 amino acids.

There are many counts of this clonotype. This chain links TRBV29-1 with TRBJ2-1; no definite D call. The ends were cut back, 0 bases at V and 2 bases at J, with 11 bases in the middle. CDR3 length equals 15 residues. Germline lookup yields CDR1 SQVTM and CDR2 ANQGSEA. The CDR3 here is CSVEDTVRAYNEQFF. As DNA, the CDR3 is TGCAGCGTTGAAGATACGGTAAGGGCCTACAATGAGCAGTTCTTC.

This clonotype was found many times. This chain links TRBV3-1 with TRBJ2-2, with D perhaps TRBD1 (5 bases). CDR3 length: 15 residues. V lost 4 bases to trimming and J lost 8 bases, with 17 bases between them. The V gene's germline CDR1 is LGHDT and CDR2 YNNKEL (reference sequence). The DNA for the CDR3 is TGTGCCAGCAGCCCCCCTGGGGCAGGGTCTGGGGAGCTGTTTTTT. Residues: CASSPPGAGSGELFF.

This clonotype was seen at least ten times. The chain joins TRBV20-1 to TRBJ2-4; 11 bases line up with TRBD2. CDR3 length equals 18 residues. Germline lookup yields CDR1 DFQATT and CDR2 SNEGSKA (reference sequence). V gave up 6 bases and J gave up 2 bases; unmatched junction bases: 15. The DNA of the CDR3 is TGCAGTGCCGCCTCCTTTAGCGGGGGGGCCGAGTCCAAAAACATTCAGTACTTC. Its translation: CSAASFSGGAESKNIQYF.

The chain carries TRBV12-3 or TRBV12-4 and TRBJ2-1, with TRBD2 matching 10 bases. J was trimmed by 8 bases and V by 1 base; bases with no gene match: 5. The CDR3 spans 15 residues. CDR3 amino acids: CASSLELAGGHEQFF. The CDR3 region has the DNA TGTGCCAGCAGTTTAGAGTTAGCGGGAGGCCATGAGCAGTTCTTC.

This clonotype occurred many times. CDR3 loop: CASLSGSSGANVLTF. The CDR3, as DNA: TGTGCCAGCCTTTCGGGGAGCTCTGGGGCCAACGTCCTGACTTTC. The chain links TRBV28 to TRBJ2-6; tentatively, D is TRBD2 (5 bases). There are 15 residues in the CDR3. V dropped 8 bases and J dropped 0 bases, with 11 bases sitting between them. Per the germline V gene, CDR1 is MDHEN and CDR2 is SYDVKM.

Ten or more counts support this clonotype. V gene TRBV5-4 combines with J gene TRBJ2-7, with D tentatively TRBD2 (6 bases). The CDR3 length is 15 residues. Trimming left V 4 bases short and J 3 bases short, with 17 bases between. The germline gives CDR1 SGHNT, CDR2 YYREEE (reference sequence). This CDR3 reads CASSPGRQGGYEQYF. As DNA, the CDR3 is TGTGCCAGCAGCCCCGGTCGGCAGGGAGGCTACGAGCAGTACTTC. Complete variable domain (other parts from reference TRBV5-4 and TRBJ2-7): ETGVTQSPTHLIKTRGQQVTLRCSSQSGHNTVSWYQQALGQGPQFIFQYYREEENGRGNFPPRFSGLQFPNYSSELNVNALELDDSALYLCASSPGRQGGYEQYFGPGTRLTVT.

This clonotype was seen repeatedly, ten times or more. The genes are TRBV5-1 and TRBJ1-6; D remains unclear. This CDR3 region has 13 residues. Trimming took off 1 base at V and 9 bases at J, with 8 bases between the two ends. Looked up from germline, CDR1 is SGHRS and CDR2 is YFSETQ. This CDR3 reads CASSLSGISPLHF. In nucleotides, the CDR3 is TGCGCCAGCAGCTTGAGCGGGATTTCACCCCTCCACTTT.

The table lists this clonotype with many counts. The chain is built from TRBV7-9 and TRBJ1-4, with D tentatively TRBD1 (5 bases). The CDR3 has 15 residues. Deletions cut 5 bases from V and 0 bases from J, with 10 bases between. The germline gives CDR1 SEHNR, CDR2 FQNEAQ (reference sequence). The CDR3 bases are TGTGCCAGCAGCCAGGGAGATGCAACTAATGAAAAACTGTTTTTT. It yields the protein CASSQGDATNEKLFF.

This clonotype has more than one count but fewer than ten. The J gene is TRBJ1-1, the V gene TRBV19; possibly TRBD1 for D (5 bases). Trimming cost V 6 bases and J 2 bases, with 10 bases left between them. CDR3 length: 13 amino acids. In germline, CDR1 is LNHDA, CDR2 SQIVND (reference sequence). In DNA, the CDR3 is TGTGCCAGTAGCCGGACATTTAACACTGAAGCTTTCTTT. This sequence encodes CASSRTFNTEAFF.

This clonotype was counted at least ten times. The chain couples TRBV7-3 to TRBJ2-3, with 12 bases lining up with TRBD2. V lost 5 bases and J lost 6; bases outside the gene matches: 3. CDR3 size: 14 residues. Germline-derived CDR1 and CDR2 are SGHTA and FQGTGA. CDR3 loop: CASSPSGGGDTQYF. In DNA form, the CDR3 reads TGTGCCAGCAGCCCTAGCGGGGGGGGGGATACGCAGTATTTT.

This clonotype was recorded at least ten times. The rearrangement links TRBV6-9 to TRBJ2-1; 9 nucleotides agree with TRBD1. This CDR3 spans 17 amino acids. From germline, CDR1 is MNHGY and CDR2 SVAAGI. With 4 bases clipped from V and 8 bases from J, the junction kept 15 bases outside the gene matches. CDR3 sequence (DNA): TGTGCCAGCAGTTCATTCGGCTTGGGACAGGGACGGGATGAGCAGTTCTTC. Translated: CASSSFGLGQGRDEQFF.

This clonotype was seen repeatedly, ten times or more. J is TRBJ1-1 and V is TRBV20-1, with a weak D call TRBD1 (5 bases). Trimming shortened V by 0 bases and J by 1 base, and 9 bases separated the two germline ends. This CDR3 spans 14 amino acids. The germline gives CDR1 DFQATT, CDR2 SNEGSKA (reference sequence). CDR3 coding DNA: TGCAGTGCTAGAGAACCAGGGCGGAACACTGAAGCTTTCTTT. Translation: CSAREPGRNTEAFF.

This clonotype occurred many times. V and J are TRBV20-1 and TRBJ1-1; tentative D call: TRBD1 (6 bases). Germline V gives CDR1 DFQATT, CDR2 SNEGSKA (reference sequence). The V gene lost 5 bases and the J gene lost 6 bases, with 13 bases spanning the gap. The CDR3 is made up of 12 amino acids. CDR3 sequence reads: CSADPGASEAFF. In nucleotides, the CDR3 is TGCAGTGCTGACCCAGGGGCCTCTGAAGCTTTCTTT.

This clonotype has ten or more counts. The chain recombines TRBV29-1 with TRBJ2-6; 8 positions match TRBD1. The V and J ends lost 5 bases and 0 bases, in that order; junction bases with no gene match: 3. This CDR3 spans 15 amino acids. Germline-derived CDR1 and CDR2 are SQVTM and ANQGSEA. CDR3: CSVRDRPSGANVLTF. The CDR3 coding sequence is TGCAGCGTTAGGGACAGGCCCTCTGGGGCCAACGTCCTGACTTTC. Full variable domain (missing parts from reference TRBV29-1 and TRBJ2-6): SAVISQKPSRDICQRGTSLTIQCQVDSQVTMMFWYRQQPGQSLTLIATANQGSEATYESGFVIDKFPISRPNLTFSTLTVSNMSPEDSSIYLCSVRDRPSGANVLTFGAGSRLTVL.

This clonotype appeared many times. The chain joins TRBV7-3 to TRBJ2-5; the D call may be TRBD1 or TRBD2 (6 bases each). CDR3 length: 15 residues. Trimming cost V 2 bases and J 4 bases, with 14 bases left between them. The V gene's germline CDR1 is SGHTA and CDR2 FQGTGA. The CDR3 DNA sequence: TGTGCCAGCAGCTTAGACGGCAGGGGAGGAGAGACCCAGTACTTC. Encoded protein: CASSLDGRGGETQYF. Complete variable domain (other parts from reference TRBV7-3 and TRBJ2-5): GAGVSQTPSNKVTEKGKYVELRCDPISGHTALYWYRQSLGQGPEFLIYFQGTGAADDSGLPNDRFFAVRPEGSVSTLKIQRTERGDSAVYLCASSLDGRGGETQYFGPGTRLLVL.

This clonotype turned up a few times. The rearrangement links TRBV19 to TRBJ2-4; D is possibly TRBD1 (6 bases). The germline CDR1 and CDR2 sequences are LNHDA and SQIVND (reference sequence). The CDR3 contains 12 residues. Trimming cost V 4 bases and J 5 bases, with 6 bases left between them. CDR3 coding DNA: TGTGCCAGTAGTAGACAGGAAAACATTCAGTACTTC. Encoded protein: CASSRQENIQYF.

This clonotype was observed a few times. The rearrangement links TRBV24-1 to TRBJ2-3; 8 nucleotides match TRBD1. Germline V gene sequence: CDR1 KGHDR, CDR2 SFDVKD. This CDR3 is 16 amino acids long. The trim removed 3 bases at V and 6 bases at J, leaving 10 bases unmatched. The CDR3 nucleotides read TGTGCCACCAGTGATCCCGGGACAGGCCGGGACGATACGCAGTATTTT. This sequence encodes CATSDPGTGRDDTQYF.

This clonotype came up many times. V is TRBV28 and J is TRBJ2-7; no clear D. The CDR3 loop spans 12 amino acids. Trimming stripped 6 bases from V and 6 bases from J, with 12 bases between. Germline V lookup: CDR1 MDHEN, CDR2 SYDVKM. This CDR3 is CASRSGLAEQYF. The CDR3 nucleotides are TGTGCCAGCAGGTCTGGGTTGGCCGAGCAGTACTTC.

This clonotype was found many times. The gene calls are TRBV11-2 and TRBJ2-3; the match to TRBD2 covers 7 bases. The CDR3 contains 15 residues. V dropped 3 bases and J dropped 0; count of bases not matched to a gene: 3. CDR1 SGHAT and CDR2 FQNNGV come from the germline V gene. CDR3: CASSFTAGSTDTQYF. For the CDR3, the DNA is TGTGCCAGCAGCTTTACAGCGGGGAGCACAGATACGCAGTATTTT.